Following are 15 T cell receptor beta chains from one sample sequenced in a study of T-cell reconstitution after alpha-beta-depleted transplantation in children. Unique molecular identifiers featured in how the TCRbeta library was prepared. In TCRdb, the PCR reads were re-called with MiXCR into one record per CDR3 protein. The sample lists 200,000 to 250,000 distinct CDR3 sequences; approximately 7% were seen once. The sample consisted of PBMCs, taken before TCRalphabeta/CD19-depleted stem cell transplant. Receptors were obtained from a boy younger than 10 with acute lymphoblastic leukemia, due to receive a stem cell transplant.

This clonotype was observed a handful of times. J is TRBJ2-7 and V is TRBV20-1; perhaps TRBD1 as D (6 bases). V dropped 0 bases and J dropped 2 bases, with 20 bases sitting between them. CDR1 and CDR2 from the germline V gene are DFQATT and SNEGSKA (reference sequence). The CDR3 totals 17 residues. CDR3 bases: TGCAGTGCTAGAGATCTAGTGGCCTGGACAGATCCCTACGAGCAGTACTTC. This gives the protein CSARDLVAWTDPYEQYF.

This clonotype was observed at least ten times. The V and J genes are TRBV7-8 and TRBJ1-5; D not resolved. Trimming took off 2 bases at V and 5 bases at J, with 13 bases between the two ends. Germline loops: CDR1 SGHVS, CDR2 FQNEAQ. The CDR3 is 15 residues long. The chain's CDR3 is CASSLRREVDQPQHF. DNA for the CDR3: TGTGCCAGCAGCTTACGCCGGGAAGTAGATCAGCCCCAGCATTTT.

On this clonotype itself: Since a much larger clone is just one base distant, this may be a read error. The rearrangement uses TRBV5-1 and TRBJ2-3; 8 bases align to TRBD2. Germline values: CDR1 SGHRS, CDR2 YFSETQ. The CDR3 is 14 amino acids. The CDR3 nucleotides read TGCGCCAGCAGGCGGGAGGTCAGCACATATACGCAGTATTTT. Translated, it gives CASRREVSTYTQYF. Complete variable domain (other parts from reference TRBV5-1 and TRBJ2-3): KAGVTQTPRYLIKTRGQQVTLSCSPISGHRSVSWYQQTPGQGLQFLFEYFSETQRNKGNFPGRFSGRQFSNSRSEMNVSTLELGDSALYLCASRREVSTYTQYFGPGTRLTVL.

This clonotype was detected many times. The CDR3 DNA reads TGTGCCAGCAGTCCGATGAGGACAGGAGATAATGAAAAACTGTTTTTT. Translating it yields CASSPMRTGDNEKLFF. The chain employs TRBV28 and TRBJ1-4; 7 nucleotides align to TRBD1. From germline, CDR1 is MDHEN and CDR2 SYDVKM. V lost 5 bases, J lost 4 bases, and 10 bases stayed unmatched. The CDR3 consists of 16 residues.

In this sample, this clonotype turned up a few times. The chain employs TRBV5-1 and TRBJ2-1; D may be TRBD2 (5 bases). CDR3 length: 15 amino acids. The germline V gene encodes CDR1 SGHRS and CDR2 YFSETQ. V lost 3 bases and J 4 bases, leaving 14 bases between the germline ends. The chain's CDR3 is CASSWTGITYNEQFF. The CDR3 DNA is TGCGCCAGCAGCTGGACGGGGATTACTTACAATGAGCAGTTCTTC.

This clonotype showed up just a few times. The chain combines TRBV11-2 with TRBJ2-1; 10 bases fit TRBD1. The CDR3 has 16 residues. V shed 5 bases and J 8 bases; nucleotides not matched to a gene: 12. Germline loops: CDR1 SGHAT, CDR2 FQNNGV. CDR3 loop: CASSRSGDRGRDEQFF. The CDR3 DNA is TGTGCCAGCAGCCGCTCGGGGGACAGGGGTCGGGATGAGCAGTTCTTC.

This clonotype was counted many times. The chain carries TRBV29-1 and TRBJ1-2, with unresolved D. The CDR3 totals 11 residues. CDR1 is SQVTM, CDR2 ANQGSEA, per germline. V was cut by 2 bases and J by 4 bases, with 5 bases left in between. The DNA for the CDR3 is TGCAGCGTTGAAAGCCGCTATGGCTACACCTTC. This gives the protein CSVESRYGYTF. Filled out from reference TRBV29-1 and TRBJ1-2, the complete variable domain reads SAVISQKPSRDICQRGTSLTIQCQVDSQVTMMFWYRQQPGQSLTLIATANQGSEATYESGFVIDKFPISRPNLTFSTLTVSNMSPEDSSIYLCSVESRYGYTFGSGTRLTVV.

This clonotype was seen only a few times. V usage is TRBV6-2 or TRBV6-3 and J usage is TRBJ2-1, with 7 bases matching TRBD2. CDR1 MNHEY and CDR2 SVGEGT come from the germline V gene. J lost 0 bases, V lost 0 bases, and 20 bases had no gene match. This CDR3 has 22 residues. The CDR3 sequence is CASSYSRASAIGRHSSYNEQFF. In nucleotides, the CDR3 is TGTGCCAGCAGTTACTCTCGCGCCTCGGCTATCGGGAGGCACAGCTCCTACAATGAGCAGTTCTTC.

CDR3 DNA: TGCGCCAGCAGTAGCGGGAGGGCCGACGCAGATACGCAGTATTTT. Protein: CASSSGRADADTQYF. This chain connects TRBV5-1 to TRBJ2-3; 11 nucleotides match TRBD2. Trimming cost V 5 bases and J 4 bases; bases outside gene matches: 6. This CDR3 is 15 amino acids long. Germline CDR1 reads SGHRS; CDR2 reads YFSETQ.

Many counts were recorded for this clonotype. The J gene is TRBJ2-1, the V gene TRBV28; D remains unclear. The V gene's germline CDR1 is MDHEN and CDR2 SYDVKM. Deletions cut 2 bases from V and 4 bases from J, with 12 bases between. The CDR3 has 15 residues. CDR3 coding DNA: TGTGCCAGCAGTTTAGAGAGAGCTCGGTACAATGAGCAGTTCTTC. This translates into CASSLERARYNEQFF.

This clonotype was observed many times. The chain links TRBV7-8 to TRBJ2-1; TRBD2 aligns across 8 bases. The CDR3 spans 15 residues. After removal of 5 bases from V and 5 bases from J, the junction contained 8 bases not matched to a gene. Germline values: CDR1 SGHVS, CDR2 FQNEAQ. In DNA form, the CDR3 reads TGTGCCAGCAGCCATCTAGCGGGTAGGGACAATGAGCAGTTCTTC. This encodes CASSHLAGRDNEQFF.

In this sample, this clonotype turned up many times. CDR3 sequence reads: CASSFKGGSEQFF. DNA for the CDR3: TGTGCCAGCAGTTTTAAGGGGGGCAGTGAGCAGTTCTTC. The rearrangement uses TRBV12-3 or TRBV12-4 and TRBJ2-1, with D perhaps TRBD1 or TRBD2 (6 bases each). Trimming shortened V by 3 bases and J by 9 bases, and 12 bases separated the two germline ends. The CDR3 is 13 amino acids.

This clonotype was seen only a few times. The rearrangement joins TRBV7-8 to TRBJ1-2; 9 bases match TRBD1. The CDR3 covers 15 residues. V was clipped by 1 base and J by 2 bases; unmatched bases: 2. Germline CDR1 and CDR2: SGHVS and FQNEAQ. For the CDR3, the DNA is TGTGCCAGCAGCTTAGGGACAGGGGTGAACTATGGCTACACCTTC. It specifies CASSLGTGVNYGYTF.

This clonotype was counted at least ten times. The V and J genes are TRBV20-1 and TRBJ2-5; D possibly matches TRBD1 or TRBD2 (5 bases each). Germline V gene data show CDR1 as DFQATT and CDR2 as SNEGSKA (reference sequence). This CDR3 region has 14 residues. The V end lost 6 bases, the J end lost 2 bases, and 16 bases lay between the germline ends. The CDR3 reads CSAFPGTRQETQYF. CDR3 in DNA: TGCAGTGCGTTCCCCGGGACGAGGCAAGAGACCCAGTACTTC.

This clonotype was picked up many times. The gene calls are TRBV24-1 and TRBJ1-4; no definite D call. CDR1 and CDR2 from the germline V gene are KGHDR and SFDVKD. CDR3 length: 14 amino acids. The ends were cut back, 4 bases at V and 8 bases at J, with 13 bases in the middle. The CDR3 DNA sequence: TGTGCCACCAGTGACCCTTCGGCGGACGAAAAACTGTTTTTT. Its translation is CATSDPSADEKLFF.